A selection of T cell receptor beta chains follows, all from one sample in a study of blood T cell repertoires in COVID-19. The data were produced by immunoSEQ multiplex PCR, yet TCRdb's version contains in-frame clones alone and is incomplete. The sample contains around 270,000 clones, 75% to 90% of which appear only once. The sample comprised peripheral blood. These receptors were obtained from a man aged 40-49 years with acute or convalescent COVID-19. Each CDR3 is given without its conserved first and last residue.

cdr3_length,v_call,cdr3_aa
14,TRBV16,ASSQSRQLINYGYT
15,TRBV7-9,ASSLGGGGPGANVLT
13,TRBV5-1,ASSPGPTGEGEQF
13,TRBV7-2,ASSKTSGSTDTQY
12,TRBV6-6,ASSYSGPYNEQF
13,TRBV5-1,ASSLGGGSDYEQY
16,TRBV7-2,ASRPSGTGGFSGNTIY
16,TRBV7-2,ASSSPLAGGAPQETQY
12,TRBV9,ASSVGLAVGELF
14,TRBV15,ATSRRGSQGAGEQF
12,TRBV25-1,ASSDGQVFSPLH
11,TRBV19,ASSIEGGTEAF
12,TRBV7-2,ASSLFPGSYEQY
12,TRBV7-2,ASSLLGPGEKLF